One and the same sample provided the 15 T cell receptor beta chains below, sequenced in a study of T-cell memory formation after mild COVID-19. TCRdb re-derived calls from the 5' RACE reads in MiXCR, one entry per CDR3 protein. The sample gives approximately 180,000 distinct CDR3 sequences, around 16% of which show up once; 2% to 2.5% is in the top ten. The sequenced material came from PBMCs or a T cell subset sorted from them (not recorded which). These receptors were collected from an adult woman who had mild COVID-19 (a few samples of this study predate the infection). Cell type and time point are not known.

The V gene is TRBV6-6, the J gene TRBJ1-3; D is unresolved. The V end was cut by 6 bases, the J end by 0 bases, with 18 bases between. CDR1 is MNHNY and CDR2 is SVGAGI in the germline V gene (reference sequence). The CDR3 is made up of 17 amino acids. The CDR3 sequence: CASSPQVLFGSGNTIYF. As DNA, the CDR3 is TGTGCCAGCAGCCCCCAGGTTCTTTTCGGCTCTGGAAACACCATATATTTT.

This rearrangement joins TRBV18 to TRBJ2-1; 10 nucleotides align to TRBD2. CDR1 KGHSH and CDR2 LQKENI come from the germline V gene. This CDR3 has 18 residues. With V trimmed by 2 bases and J by 0 bases, 7 bases remained unmatched. The CDR3 nucleotides read TGTGCCAGCTCACCAGTAGCGGGGGGACCGAGCTCCTACAATGAGCAGTTCTTC. It encodes CASSPVAGGPSSYNEQFF.

The chain joins TRBV7-6 to TRBJ2-3, with a possible D match to TRBD1 (6 bases). CDR1 is SGHVS and CDR2 is FNYEAQ in the germline V gene. The ends were cut back, 8 bases at V and 1 base at J, with 13 bases in the middle. The CDR3 length is 14 residues. CDR3 loop: CASRLRQGTDTQYF. The DNA for the CDR3 is TGTGCCAGCCGCCTAAGACAGGGCACAGATACGCAGTATTTT.

This chain uses TRBV27 with TRBJ2-2; D not resolved. The CDR3 totals 12 residues. Per the germline V gene, CDR1 is MNHEY and CDR2 is SMNVEV (reference sequence). V lost 5 bases and J lost 5, with 6 bases in between. The CDR3 reads CASSMETGELFF. DNA for the CDR3: TGTGCCAGCAGTATGGAAACCGGGGAGCTGTTTTTT.

This clonotype came up a few times. The chain is built from TRBV6-6 and TRBJ2-2; D perhaps matches TRBD2 (5 bases). Trimming removed 6 bases at V and 1 base at J, with 18 bases between. CDR1 and CDR2 from the germline V gene are MNHNY and SVGAGI (reference sequence). This CDR3 comprises 17 residues. The CDR3 nucleotides are TGTGCCAGCAGCCGAGGCGGGCGGCCCCAGAACACCGGGGAGCTGTTTTTT. It codes for CASSRGGRPQNTGELFF.

The CDR3 here is CASADNYGYTF. In DNA form, the CDR3 reads TGTGCCAGTGCAGATAACTATGGCTACACCTTC. The J gene is TRBJ1-2, the V gene TRBV19, with unresolved D. The V end was cut by 8 bases, the J end by 1 base, with 5 bases between. The CDR3 totals 11 residues. CDR1 LNHDA and CDR2 SQIVND come from the germline V gene (reference sequence).

The CDR3 DNA follows: TGTGCCTGGAGTACGGACACGAGCTCCTACAATGAGCAGTTCTTC. This sequence encodes CAWSTDTSSYNEQFF. This chain uses TRBV30 with TRBJ2-1; possible D gene TRBD1, 5 bases. The length of the CDR3 is 15 residues. The germline gives CDR1 GTSNPN, CDR2 SVGIG (reference sequence). V lost 2 bases and J lost 0, with 11 bases in between.

This clonotype turned up a few times. This chain uses TRBV4-3 with TRBJ2-7; D uncertain. Per the germline V gene, CDR1 is LGHNA and CDR2 is YSLEER. There are 16 residues in the CDR3. Trimming took off 0 bases at V and 6 bases at J, with 18 bases between the two ends. CDR3 nucleotide sequence: TGCGCCAGCAGCCAAGATTTACGGGCTCCCCCCTCCGAGCAGTACTTC. It codes for CASSQDLRAPPSEQYF.

In this sample, this clonotype turned up a few times. The V call is TRBV5-1, the J call TRBJ1-1; D is unresolved. Trimming took 0 bases from V and 0 from J, leaving 9 bases between them. The CDR3 sequence is 15 residues long. In germline, CDR1 is SGHRS, CDR2 YFSETQ. CDR3 sequence reads: CASSLVADLNTEAFF. In DNA, the CDR3 is TGCGCCAGCAGCTTGGTGGCAGATTTGAACACTGAAGCTTTCTTT.

The genes are TRBV5-1 and TRBJ2-7; perhaps D is TRBD1 or TRBD2 (7 bases each). Per the germline V gene, CDR1 is SGHRS and CDR2 is YFSETQ. Trimming removed 0 bases at V and 3 bases at J, with 13 bases between. The CDR3 totals 15 residues. Here the CDR3 DNA reads TGCGCCAGCAGCTTGGGGCCCAGGGGGGGCTACGAGCAGTACTTC. As protein: CASSLGPRGGYEQYF.

The chain carries TRBV6-5 and TRBJ2-7; perhaps D is TRBD1 or TRBD2 (5 bases each). The CDR3 is made up of 15 amino acids. CDR1 is MNHEY, CDR2 SVGAGI, per germline. V lost 6 bases and J 2 bases, leaving 17 bases between the germline ends. CDR3 in DNA: TGTGCCAGCAGCTCTACTCGGGGCAGGGCCTACGAGCAGTACTTC. As protein: CASSSTRGRAYEQYF.

The chain links TRBV7-9 to TRBJ2-1, with 14 bases matching TRBD2. J lost 6 bases, V lost 4 bases, and 5 bases had no gene match. This CDR3 contains 16 residues. Germline CDR1 reads SEHNR; CDR2 reads FQNEAQ (reference sequence). CDR3 coding DNA: TGTGCCAGCAGCTCTGGGACTAGCGGGAGTATCAATGAGCAGTTCTTC. This translates into CASSSGTSGSINEQFF. The entire variable domain, with the rest obtained from reference TRBV7-9 and TRBJ2-1, is as follows: DTGVSQNPRHKITKRGQNVTFRCDPISEHNRLYWYRQTLGQGPEFLTYFQNEAQLEKSRLLSDRFSAERPKGSFSTLEIQRTEQGDSAMYLCASSSGTSGSINEQFFGPGTRLTVL.

This clonotype was seen repeatedly, ten times or more. Here the CDR3 DNA reads TGTGCCACCAGTTCAGGACAGGGATCGGGGAACACCGGGGAGCTGTTTTTT. Its translation: CATSSGQGSGNTGELFF. The chain links TRBV24-1 to TRBJ2-2; 8 positions match TRBD1. The germline CDR1 and CDR2 sequences are KGHDR and SFDVKD. The CDR3 has 17 residues. V lost 6 bases to trimming and J lost 1 base; unmatched junction nucleotides: 9.

This clonotype occurred a few times. The chain uses TRBV7-9 and TRBJ1-2, with D uncertain. The V gene's germline CDR1 is SEHNR and CDR2 FQNEAQ (reference sequence). There are 14 residues in the CDR3. The germline V and J ends were trimmed by 5 bases and 3 bases, with 13 bases remaining between them. This CDR3 reads CASSVTTTDYGYTF. In DNA, the CDR3 is TGTGCCAGCAGCGTGACTACCACAGACTATGGCTACACCTTC.

This chain links TRBV7-2 with TRBJ2-3; perhaps TRBD2 as D (5 bases). CDR1 and CDR2 (germline): SGHTA, FQGNSA. The CDR3 extends over 15 amino acids. Trimming pared 5 bases from V and 1 base from J, leaving 13 bases between. The CDR3 DNA reads as TGTGCCAGCAGCCGTAGCGTGGCCCGCACAGATACGCAGTATTTT. It specifies CASSRSVARTDTQYF.